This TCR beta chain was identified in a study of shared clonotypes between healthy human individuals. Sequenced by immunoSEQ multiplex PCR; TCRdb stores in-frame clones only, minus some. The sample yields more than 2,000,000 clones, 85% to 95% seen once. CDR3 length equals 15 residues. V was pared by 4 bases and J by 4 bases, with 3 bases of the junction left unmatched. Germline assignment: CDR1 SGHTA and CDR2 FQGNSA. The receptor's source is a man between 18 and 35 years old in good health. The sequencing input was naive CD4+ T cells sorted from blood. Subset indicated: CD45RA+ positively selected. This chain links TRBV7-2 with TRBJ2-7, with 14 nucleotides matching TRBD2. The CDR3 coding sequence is TGTGCCAGCAGCTCGCGGACTAGCGGGAGGTACGAGCAGTACTTC. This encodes CASSSRTSGRYEQYF.